One sample yielded the 7 T cell receptor beta chains listed below, sequenced in a study of blood T cell repertoires in COVID-19. Produced via immunoSEQ multiplex PCR; TCRdb's table is partial and in-frame only. The sample has 55,000 to 65,000 clones, about 81% seen once. The sequenced sample was peripheral blood. The source of these receptors is a human donor in a cohort sampled during active COVID-19.

This clone was seen more than once but under ten times. This chain joins TRBV18 and TRBJ2-1, with TRBD2 matching over 14 bases. This CDR3 spans 15 amino acids. Trimming removed 3 bases from V and 8 bases from J; junction bases left unmatched: 3. Germline-derived CDR1 and CDR2 are KGHSH and LQKENI. The CDR3 DNA reads as TGTGCCAGCTCACCCGGACTAGCGGGGGGCTATGAGCAGTTCTTC. It specifies CASSPGLAGGYEQFF.

The CDR3 region is CASSLDNRDEKLFF. The CDR3 DNA reads TGTGCCAGCAGCTTGGATAACAGGGATGAAAAACTGTTTTTT. The chain uses TRBV5-6 and TRBJ1-4; D might be TRBD1 (6 bases). Germline CDR1 is SGHDT and CDR2 is YYEEEE. The germline V and J ends were trimmed by 0 bases and 6 bases, with 9 bases remaining between them. CDR3 length: 14 residues. Supplemented by reference TRBV5-6 and TRBJ1-4, the full variable domain reads DAGVTQSPTHLIKTRGQQVTLRCSPKSGHDTVSWYQQALGQGPQFIFQYYEEEERQRGNFPDRFSGHQFPNYSSELNVNALLLGDSALYLCASSLDNRDEKLFFGSGTQLSVL.

The chain employs TRBV11-3 and TRBJ2-2; TRBD2 might be the D (6 bases). The ends were cut back, 3 bases at V and 7 bases at J, with 6 bases in the middle. The CDR3 totals 12 residues. In germline, CDR1 is SGHNT, CDR2 YENEEA. CDR3 region: CASSLGLGELFF. DNA for the CDR3: TGTGCCAGCAGCTTGGGACTCGGGGAGCTGTTTTTT.

The rearrangement uses TRBV3-1 (or the pseudogene TRBV3-2) and TRBJ2-3; a possible D gene is TRBD2 (7 bases). Germline V gives CDR1 LGHDT, CDR2 YNNKEL (reference sequence). V lost 0 bases and J 4 bases, leaving 17 bases between the germline ends. The CDR3 consists of 17 residues. CDR3 sequence (DNA): TGTGCCAGCAGCCAAGATCCGGCGGGGGCGCGGGCAGATACGCAGTATTTT. Its protein is CASSQDPAGARADTQYF.

CDR3 region: CASRYGTVQETQYF. DNA for the CDR3: TGTGCCAGCAGATACGGGACAGTCCAAGAGACCCAGTACTTC. The chain combines TRBV7-9 with TRBJ2-5, with TRBD1 matching 7 bases. This CDR3 spans 14 amino acids. Losses at the gene ends were 6 bases for V and 1 base for J; bases not matched to a gene: 5. In germline, CDR1 is SEHNR, CDR2 FQNEAQ (reference sequence).

The chain couples TRBV11-2 to TRBJ2-1; 7 nucleotides match TRBD1. CDR3 length equals 14 residues. The V and J ends lost 5 bases and 9 bases, in that order; junction bases with no gene match: 10. Per germline, CDR1 SGHAT and CDR2 FQNNGV. CDR3 DNA: TGTGCCAGCAGCACCTCGACAGGGTTAGGTGAGCAGTTCTTC. As protein: CASSTSTGLGEQFF.

The chain links TRBV10-2 to TRBJ2-5, with D unclear. V shed 0 bases and J shed 5 bases, with 10 bases lying between them. There are 14 residues in the CDR3. CDR1 is WSHSY, CDR2 SAAADI, per germline. DNA of the CDR3: TGCGCCAGCAGTGAGTCGGCATCTCAGGAGACCCAGTACTTC. Translation: CASSESASQETQYF.